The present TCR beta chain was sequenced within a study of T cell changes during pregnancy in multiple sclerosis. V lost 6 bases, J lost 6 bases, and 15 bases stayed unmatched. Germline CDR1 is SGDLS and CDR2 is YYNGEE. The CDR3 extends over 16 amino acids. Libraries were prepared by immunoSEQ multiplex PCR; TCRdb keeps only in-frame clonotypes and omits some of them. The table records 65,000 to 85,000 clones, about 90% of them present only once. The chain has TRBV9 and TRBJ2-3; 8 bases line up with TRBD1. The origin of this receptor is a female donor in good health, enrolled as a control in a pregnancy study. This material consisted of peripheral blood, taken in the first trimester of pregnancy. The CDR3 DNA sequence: TGTGCCAGCAAGCCAGGGTGGGCAGGGGGCAGCGATACGCAGTATTTT. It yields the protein CASKPGWAGGSDTQYF.